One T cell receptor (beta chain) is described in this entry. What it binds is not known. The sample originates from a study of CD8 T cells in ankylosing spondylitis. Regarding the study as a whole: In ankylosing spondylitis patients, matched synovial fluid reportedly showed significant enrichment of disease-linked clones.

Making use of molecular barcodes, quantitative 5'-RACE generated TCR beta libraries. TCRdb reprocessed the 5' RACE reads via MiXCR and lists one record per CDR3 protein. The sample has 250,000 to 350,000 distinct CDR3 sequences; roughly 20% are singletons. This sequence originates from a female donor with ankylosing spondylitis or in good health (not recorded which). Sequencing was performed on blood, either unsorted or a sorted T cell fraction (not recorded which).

The CDR3 protein is CASSPPQPVTGEQYF. CDR3 nucleotide sequence: TGTGCCAGCTCACCACCTCAACCCGTGACGGGGGAGCAGTACTTC. The chain has TRBV18 and TRBJ2-7, with TRBD2 as a possible D gene (5 bases). V shed 0 bases and J shed 7 bases, with 16 bases lying between them. From germline, CDR1 is KGHSH and CDR2 LQKENI. This CDR3 comprises 15 residues.